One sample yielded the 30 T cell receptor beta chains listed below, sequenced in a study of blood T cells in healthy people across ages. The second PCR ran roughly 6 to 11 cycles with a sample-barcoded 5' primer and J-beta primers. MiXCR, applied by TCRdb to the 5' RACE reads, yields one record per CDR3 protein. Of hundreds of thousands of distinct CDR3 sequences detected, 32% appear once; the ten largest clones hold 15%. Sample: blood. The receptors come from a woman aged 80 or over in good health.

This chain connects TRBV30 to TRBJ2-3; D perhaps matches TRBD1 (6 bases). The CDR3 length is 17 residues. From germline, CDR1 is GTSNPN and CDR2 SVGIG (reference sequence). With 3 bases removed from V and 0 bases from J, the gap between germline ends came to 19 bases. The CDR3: CAWRRKTGTFSTDTQYF. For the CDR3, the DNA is TGTGCCTGGAGACGGAAGACAGGTACTTTCAGCACAGATACGCAGTATTTT.

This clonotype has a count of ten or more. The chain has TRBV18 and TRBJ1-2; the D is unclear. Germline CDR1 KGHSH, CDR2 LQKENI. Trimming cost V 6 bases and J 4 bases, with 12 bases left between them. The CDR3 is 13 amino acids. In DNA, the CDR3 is TGTGCCAGCTCGCAGGACGGCACCTATGGCTACACCTTC. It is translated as CASSQDGTYGYTF.

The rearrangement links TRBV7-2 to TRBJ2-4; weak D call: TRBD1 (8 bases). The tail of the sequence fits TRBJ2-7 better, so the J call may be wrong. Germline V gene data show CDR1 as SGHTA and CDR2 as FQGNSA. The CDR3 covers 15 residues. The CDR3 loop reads CASSLSTGEGYEQYF. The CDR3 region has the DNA TGTGCCAGCAGCTTATCGACAGGGGAGGGCTACGAGCAGTACTTC.

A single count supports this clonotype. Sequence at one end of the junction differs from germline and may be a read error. CDR3 amino acids: CASSPTGFYEKRFF. Written as DNA, the CDR3 is TGTGCCAGCAGCCCTACAGGGTTTTATGAAAAACGGTTTTTT. The chain uses TRBV7-9 and TRBJ1-4; a weak D match, TRBD1 (6 bases). The germline V gene encodes CDR1 SEHNR and CDR2 FQNEAQ (reference sequence). This CDR3 spans 14 amino acids.

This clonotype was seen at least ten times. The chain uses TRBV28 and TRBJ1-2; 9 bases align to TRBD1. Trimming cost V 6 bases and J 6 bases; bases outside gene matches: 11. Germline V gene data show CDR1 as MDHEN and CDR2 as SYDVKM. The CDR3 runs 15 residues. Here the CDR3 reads CASSLQQGAKNGYTF. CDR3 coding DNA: TGTGCCAGCAGCTTACAACAGGGGGCTAAAAATGGCTACACCTTC.

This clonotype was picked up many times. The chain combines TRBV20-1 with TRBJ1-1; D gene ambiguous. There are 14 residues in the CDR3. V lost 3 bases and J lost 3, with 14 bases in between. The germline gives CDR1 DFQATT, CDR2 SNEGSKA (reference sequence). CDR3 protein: CSAREPGLDTEAFF. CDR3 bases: TGCAGTGCTAGGGAACCCGGACTAGACACTGAAGCTTTCTTT.

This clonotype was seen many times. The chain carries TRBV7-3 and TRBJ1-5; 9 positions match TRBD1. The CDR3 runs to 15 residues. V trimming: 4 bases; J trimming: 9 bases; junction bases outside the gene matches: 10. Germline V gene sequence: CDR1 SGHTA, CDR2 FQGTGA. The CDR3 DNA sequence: TGTGCCAGCAGCTCGGGACAGGGCCCACCGCGGCCCCAGCATTTT. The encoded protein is CASSSGQGPPRPQHF.

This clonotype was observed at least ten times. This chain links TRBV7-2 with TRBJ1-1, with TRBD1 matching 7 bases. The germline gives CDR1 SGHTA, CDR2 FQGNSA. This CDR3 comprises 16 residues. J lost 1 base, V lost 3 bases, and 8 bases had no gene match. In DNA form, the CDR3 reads TGTGCCAGCAGCTTCGGACAGGTACTTACGAACACTGAAGCTTTCTTT. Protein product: CASSFGQVLTNTEAFF.

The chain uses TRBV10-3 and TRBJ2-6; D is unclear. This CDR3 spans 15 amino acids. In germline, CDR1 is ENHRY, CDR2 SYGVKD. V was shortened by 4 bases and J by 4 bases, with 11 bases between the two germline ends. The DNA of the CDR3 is TGTGCCATCAGTGTCGGCTCTACCGGGGCCAACGTCCTGACTTTC. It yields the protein CAISVGSTGANVLTF.

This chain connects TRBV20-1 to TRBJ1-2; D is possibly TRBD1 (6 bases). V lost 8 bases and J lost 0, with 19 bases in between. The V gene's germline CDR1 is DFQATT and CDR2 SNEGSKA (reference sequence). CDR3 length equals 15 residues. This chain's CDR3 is CSPKGVSDANYGYTF. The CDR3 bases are TGCAGTCCTAAGGGGGTCTCCGACGCTAACTATGGCTACACCTTC.

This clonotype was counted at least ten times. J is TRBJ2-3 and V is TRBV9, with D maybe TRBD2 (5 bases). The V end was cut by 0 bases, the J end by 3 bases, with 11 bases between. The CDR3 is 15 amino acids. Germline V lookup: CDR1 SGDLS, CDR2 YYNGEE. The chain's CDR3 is CASSVEGSRTDTQYF. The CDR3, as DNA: TGTGCCAGCAGCGTAGAAGGGAGTAGAACAGATACGCAGTATTTT. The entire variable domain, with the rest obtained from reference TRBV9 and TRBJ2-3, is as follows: DSGVTQTPKHLITATGQRVTLRCSPRSGDLSVYWYQQSLDQGLQFLIQYYNGEERAKGNILERFSAQQFPDLHSELNLSSLELGDSALYFCASSVEGSRTDTQYFGPGTRLTVL.

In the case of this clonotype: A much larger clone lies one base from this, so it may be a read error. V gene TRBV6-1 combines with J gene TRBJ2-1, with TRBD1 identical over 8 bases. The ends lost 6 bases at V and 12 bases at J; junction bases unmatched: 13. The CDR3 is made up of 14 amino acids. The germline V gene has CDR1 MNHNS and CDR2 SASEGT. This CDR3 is CASRGSTGVDGQFF. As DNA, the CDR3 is TGTGCCAGCAGGGGATCGACAGGGGTGGATGGGCAGTTCTTC.

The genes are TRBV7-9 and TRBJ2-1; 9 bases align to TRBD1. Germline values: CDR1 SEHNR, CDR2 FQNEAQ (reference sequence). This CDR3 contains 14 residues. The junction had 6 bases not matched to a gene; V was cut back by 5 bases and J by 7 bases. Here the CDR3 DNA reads TGTGCCAGCAGCGGATCCGGGACAGGGAATGAGCAGTTCTTC. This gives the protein CASSGSGTGNEQFF.

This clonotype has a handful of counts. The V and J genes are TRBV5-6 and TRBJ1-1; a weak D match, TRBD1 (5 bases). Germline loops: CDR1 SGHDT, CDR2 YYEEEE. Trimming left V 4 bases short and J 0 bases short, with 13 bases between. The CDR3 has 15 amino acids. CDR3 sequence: CASSRRGRLNTEAFF. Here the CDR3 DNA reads TGTGCCAGCAGCAGAAGGGGACGGTTGAACACTGAAGCTTTCTTT.

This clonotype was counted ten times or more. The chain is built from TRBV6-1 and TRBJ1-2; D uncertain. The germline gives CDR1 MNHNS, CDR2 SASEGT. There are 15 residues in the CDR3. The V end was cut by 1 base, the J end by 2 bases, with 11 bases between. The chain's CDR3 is CASSEGLERNYGYTF. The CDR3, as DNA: TGTGCCAGCAGTGAAGGTTTGGAACGGAACTATGGCTACACCTTC.

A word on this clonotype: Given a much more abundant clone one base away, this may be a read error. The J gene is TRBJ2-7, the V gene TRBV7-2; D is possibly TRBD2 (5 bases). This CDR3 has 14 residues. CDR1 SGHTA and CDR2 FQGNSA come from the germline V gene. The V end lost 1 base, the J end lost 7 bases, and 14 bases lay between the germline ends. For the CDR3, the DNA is TGTGCCAGCAGCTTAGATCCGGGATGCGGGGAGCAGTACTTC. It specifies CASSLDPGCGEQYF.

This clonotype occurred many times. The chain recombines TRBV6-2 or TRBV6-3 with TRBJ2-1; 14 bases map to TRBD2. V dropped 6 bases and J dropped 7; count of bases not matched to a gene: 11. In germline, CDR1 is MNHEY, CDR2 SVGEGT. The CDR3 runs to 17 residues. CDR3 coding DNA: TGTGCCAGCAGACGCGCCGGGACTAGCGGGAGTTGGAATGAGCAGTTCTTC. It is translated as CASRRAGTSGSWNEQFF.

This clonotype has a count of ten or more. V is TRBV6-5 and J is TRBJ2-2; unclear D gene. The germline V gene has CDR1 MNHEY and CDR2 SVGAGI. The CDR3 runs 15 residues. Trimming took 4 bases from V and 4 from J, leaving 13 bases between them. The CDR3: CASSSPRRSTGELFF. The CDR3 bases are TGTGCCAGCAGTTCCCCCCGGCGGTCCACCGGGGAGCTGTTTTTT.

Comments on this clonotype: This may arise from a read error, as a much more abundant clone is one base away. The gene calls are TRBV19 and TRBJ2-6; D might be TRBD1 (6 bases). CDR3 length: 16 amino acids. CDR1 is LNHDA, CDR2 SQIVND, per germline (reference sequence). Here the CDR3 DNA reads TGTGCCAGTATAGATACCCGGACAGCTGGGGCCAACGTCCGGACTTTC. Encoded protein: CASIDTRTAGANVRTF. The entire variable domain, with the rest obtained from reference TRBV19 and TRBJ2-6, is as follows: DGGITQSPKYLFRKEGQNVTLSCEQNLNHDAMYWYRQDPGQGLRLIYYSQIVNDFQKGDIAEGYSVSREKKESFPLTVTSAQKNPTAFYLCASIDTRTAGANVRTFGAGSRLTVL.

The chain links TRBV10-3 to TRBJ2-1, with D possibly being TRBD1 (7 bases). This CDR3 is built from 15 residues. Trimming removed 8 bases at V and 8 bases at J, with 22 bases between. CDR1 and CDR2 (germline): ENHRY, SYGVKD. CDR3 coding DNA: TGTGCCATCTCCCGGGGCGGAGGGGGCGTGGATGAGCAGTTCTTC. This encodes CAISRGGGGVDEQFF.

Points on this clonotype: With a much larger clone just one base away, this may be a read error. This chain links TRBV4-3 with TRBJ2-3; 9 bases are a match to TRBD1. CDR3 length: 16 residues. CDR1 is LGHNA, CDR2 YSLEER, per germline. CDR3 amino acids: CANSQYGQGSTDTQYF. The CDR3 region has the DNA TGCGCCAACAGCCAGTACGGACAGGGGAGCACAGATACGCAGTATTTT.

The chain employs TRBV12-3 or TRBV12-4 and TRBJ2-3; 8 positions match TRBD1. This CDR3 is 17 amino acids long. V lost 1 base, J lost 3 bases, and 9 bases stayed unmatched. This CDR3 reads CASSLEAGGVRTDTQYF. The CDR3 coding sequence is TGTGCCAGCAGTTTAGAGGCAGGGGGCGTGAGGACAGATACGCAGTATTTT.

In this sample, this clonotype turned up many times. CDR3: CSAKVQPGTQYF. The DNA of the CDR3 is TGCAGTGCTAAAGTGCAGCCGGGGACCCAGTACTTC. This chain uses TRBV20-1 with TRBJ2-5; the D is unclear. The V and J ends lost 4 bases and 7 bases respectively, with 13 bases between them. CDR3 length: 12 residues. Per germline, CDR1 DFQATT and CDR2 SNEGSKA (reference sequence).

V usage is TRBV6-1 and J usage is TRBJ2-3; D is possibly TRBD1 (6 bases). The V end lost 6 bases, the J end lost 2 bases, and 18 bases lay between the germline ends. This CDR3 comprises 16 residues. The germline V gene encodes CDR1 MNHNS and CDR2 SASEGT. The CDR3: CASSPSGTLNTDTQYF. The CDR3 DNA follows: TGTGCCAGCAGCCCTTCCGGGACACTTAACACAGATACGCAGTATTTT.

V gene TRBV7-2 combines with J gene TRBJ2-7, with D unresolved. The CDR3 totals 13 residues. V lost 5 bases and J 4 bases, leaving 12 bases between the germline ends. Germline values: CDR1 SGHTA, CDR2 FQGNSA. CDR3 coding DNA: TGTGCCAGCAGCCCAAGAACTCAATACGAGCAGTACTTC. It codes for CASSPRTQYEQYF.

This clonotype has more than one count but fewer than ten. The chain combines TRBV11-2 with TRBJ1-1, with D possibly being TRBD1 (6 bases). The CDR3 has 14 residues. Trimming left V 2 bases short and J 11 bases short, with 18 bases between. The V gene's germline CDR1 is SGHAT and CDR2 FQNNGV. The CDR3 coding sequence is TGTGCCAGCAGCTTATTGGCCTACAGGGACGAGGCTTTCTTT. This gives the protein CASSLLAYRDEAFF.

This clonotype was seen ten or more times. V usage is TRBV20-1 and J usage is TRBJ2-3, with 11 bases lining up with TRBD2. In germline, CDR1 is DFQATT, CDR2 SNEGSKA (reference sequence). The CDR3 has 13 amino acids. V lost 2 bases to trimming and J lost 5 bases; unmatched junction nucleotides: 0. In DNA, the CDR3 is TGCAGTGCTAGACTAGCGGGGGGAGATACGCAGTATTTT. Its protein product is CSARLAGGDTQYF.

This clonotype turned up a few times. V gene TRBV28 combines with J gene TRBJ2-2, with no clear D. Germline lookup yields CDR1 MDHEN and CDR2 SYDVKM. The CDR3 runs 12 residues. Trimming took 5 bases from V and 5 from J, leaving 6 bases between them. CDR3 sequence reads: CASSNPTGELFF. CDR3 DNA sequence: TGTGCCAGCAGTAACCCTACCGGGGAGCTGTTTTTT.

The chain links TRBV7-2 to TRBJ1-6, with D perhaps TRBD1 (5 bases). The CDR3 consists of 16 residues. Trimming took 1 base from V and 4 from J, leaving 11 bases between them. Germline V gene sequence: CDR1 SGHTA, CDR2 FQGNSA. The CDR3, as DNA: TGTGCCAGCAGCTTAGTCCAGGGTCTTTATAATTCACCCCTCCACTTT. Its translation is CASSLVQGLYNSPLHF.

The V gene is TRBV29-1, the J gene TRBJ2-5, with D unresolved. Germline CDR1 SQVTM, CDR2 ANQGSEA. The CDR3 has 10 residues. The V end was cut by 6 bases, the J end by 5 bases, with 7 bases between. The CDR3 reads CSVIGETQYF. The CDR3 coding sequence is TGCAGCGTGATCGGGGAGACCCAGTACTTC.